Below are 15 T cell receptor beta chains sequenced from a single sample in a study of OX40 agonist ivuxolimab in advanced cancers. The assay was immunoSEQ multiplex PCR, and TCRdb's table has in-frame clones only and misses some. The sample carries about 49,000 clones, approximately 86% recorded once. The material was CD4+ or CD8+ T cells sorted from blood, obtained in a trial of the OX40 agonist ivuxolimab. These receptors originate from an adult with an advanced solid tumor such as melanoma, head and neck, liver or kidney cancer.

Only one count was recorded for this clone. This chain uses TRBV4-3 with TRBJ2-3, with D possibly TRBD2 on 7 matching bases. V was trimmed by 0 bases and J by 3 bases, leaving 13 bases between them. The CDR3 is 16 residues long. CDR1 and CDR2 (germline): LGHNA, YSLEER. The CDR3 DNA follows: TGCGCCAGCAGCCAAGATGCACGGGGGGCAACAGATACGCAGTATTTT. Protein sequence: CASSQDARGATDTQYF.

In DNA form, the CDR3 reads TGTGCCAGCAGCAGATCGGGGGGGGCCCCCCGGCAGTACTTC. Its protein product is CASSRSGGAPRQYF. The V gene is TRBV5-6, the J gene TRBJ2-7, with TRBD2 identical over 8 bases. The V gene end was trimmed by 4 bases and the J gene end by 9 bases; junction bases not matched to a gene: 12. The CDR3 contains 14 residues. Germline V CDR1 and CDR2: SGHDT, YYEEEE.

The rearrangement uses TRBV10-2 and TRBJ2-5; 13 nucleotides agree with TRBD2. V lost 7 bases to trimming and J lost 3 bases; unmatched junction nucleotides: 2. Germline CDR1 and CDR2: WSHSY and SAAADI. This CDR3 contains 14 residues. The CDR3 DNA reads TGCGCCAGCAAGGGACTAGCGGGAAAAGAGACCCAGTACTTC. It is translated as CASKGLAGKETQYF.

This clone showed up just a few times. This chain links TRBV18 with TRBJ1-5; weak D call: TRBD1 (6 bases). The CDR3 loop spans 14 amino acids. The ends were cut back, 6 bases at V and 9 bases at J, with 18 bases in the middle. Per the germline V gene, CDR1 is KGHSH and CDR2 is LQKENI. The CDR3 nucleotides read TGTGCCAGCTCGACAGGTGGGGGGCCGAGGCCCCAGCATTTT. Residues: CASSTGGGPRPQHF.

The chain links TRBV6-4 to TRBJ2-2; the match to TRBD1 covers 8 bases. This CDR3 region has 15 residues. Germline V gene lookup returns CDR1 MRHNA and CDR2 SNTAGT. The J segment lost 6 bases and the V segment lost 0 bases, leaving 3 bases of the junction unmatched. CDR3 in DNA: TGTGCCAGCAGTGACTCGGCAGGGGGCCCCGGGGAGCTGTTTTTT. This translates into CASSDSAGGPGELFF.

This sequence joins TRBV10-2 and TRBJ1-2, with 9 bases matching TRBD1. The junction had 7 bases not matched to a gene; V was cut back by 0 bases and J by 5 bases. Germline-derived CDR1 and CDR2 are WSHSY and SAAADI. This CDR3 region has 16 residues. In DNA, the CDR3 is TGCGCCAGCAGTGAGTCGAGGTCCGGGACAGGGTATGGCTACACCTTC. Encoded protein: CASSESRSGTGYGYTF.

The chain couples TRBV11-3 to TRBJ1-1, with unresolved D. Per germline, CDR1 SGHNT and CDR2 YENEEA. Trimming removed 5 bases from V and 4 bases from J, with 17 bases in between. The CDR3 extends over 15 amino acids. Written as DNA, the CDR3 is TGTGCCAGCAGCGATTTAAACCCGGCCATCACTGAAGCTTTCTTT. Translation: CASSDLNPAITEAFF.

The DNA for the CDR3 is TGTGCCAGCAGCGGACAGGGGATGGGTCAGCCCCAGCATTTT. It codes for CASSGQGMGQPQHF. The rearrangement uses TRBV2 and TRBJ1-5, with 9 bases that match TRBD1. The CDR3 sequence is 14 residues long. Germline V gene data show CDR1 as SNHLY and CDR2 as FYNNEI. V was pared by 6 bases and J by 6 bases, with 6 bases of the junction left unmatched. The full variable domain, in which reference TRBV2 and TRBJ1-5 provide the parts outside the CDR3, is EPEVTQTPSHQVTQMGQEVILRCVPISNHLYFYWYRQILGQKVEFLVSFYNNEISEKSEIFDDQFSVERPDGSNFTLKIRSTKLEDSAMYFCASSGQGMGQPQHFGDGTRLSIL.

The CDR3 nucleotides read TGTGCCAGCAGTGTACATAGCGGGGAAAGACCCTACAATGAGCAGTTCTTC. This codes for CASSVHSGERPYNEQFF. This chain connects TRBV6-1 to TRBJ2-1, with 8 bases matching TRBD2. This CDR3 is 17 amino acids long. Unmatched junction bases numbered 10, after V lost 4 bases and J lost 2 bases. CDR1 MNHNS and CDR2 SASEGT come from the germline V gene.

The CDR3 bases are TGTGCCAGCAGTACAGGGATTTCAGAGACCCAGTACTTC. As protein: CASSTGISETQYF. The V call is TRBV28, the J call TRBJ2-5, with a tentative D call TRBD1 (6 bases). CDR3 length equals 13 residues. The V and J ends lost 5 bases and 4 bases respectively, with 11 bases between them. Germline V lookup: CDR1 MDHEN, CDR2 SYDVKM.

The chain couples TRBV19 to TRBJ1-2; maybe TRBD1 (5 bases). The CDR3 loop spans 14 amino acids. V was clipped by 1 base and J by 3 bases, with 9 bases between them. Germline CDR1 reads LNHDA; CDR2 reads SQIVND (reference sequence). In DNA, the CDR3 is TGTGCCAGTAGTATAGTGGGGACGGACTATGGCTACACCTTC. Amino acids: CASSIVGTDYGYTF.

V usage is TRBV7-9 and J usage is TRBJ2-1, with D perhaps matching TRBD2 (7 bases). Germline V gene lookup returns CDR1 SEHNR and CDR2 FQNEAQ (reference sequence). Trimming removed 0 bases at V and 7 bases at J, with 10 bases between. The length of the CDR3 is 14 residues. CDR3 nucleotides: TGTGCCAGCAGCTTAGCGGGAGGGGGTAATGAGCAGTTCTTC. Encoded protein: CASSLAGGGNEQFF.

The V and J genes are TRBV7-8 and TRBJ1-2; maybe TRBD1 (6 bases). From germline, CDR1 is SGHVS and CDR2 FQNEAQ. The CDR3 sequence is 15 residues long. Trimming cost V 1 base and J 4 bases, with 13 bases left between them. CDR3 region: CASSLVRTAPYGYTF. CDR3 bases: TGTGCCAGCAGCTTAGTGAGGACAGCACCCTATGGCTACACCTTC.

About this clone itself: This is likely a read error, given that the CDR3 carries no conserved phenylalanine or tryptophan at its end. This chain connects TRBV10-3 to TRBJ1-2; D call uncertain. The CDR3 contains 15 residues. Looked up from germline, CDR1 is ENHRY and CDR2 is SYGVKD. V gave up 3 bases and J gave up 8 bases, with 19 bases separating them. CDR3 amino acids: CAISDATDAQFGYTL. The CDR3 coding sequence is TGTGCCATCAGTGACGCCACGGACGCCCAATTCGGCTACACCCTC.

The V gene is TRBV2, the J gene TRBJ1-5, with D uncertain. The germline V and J ends were trimmed by 6 bases and 3 bases, with 15 bases remaining between them. There are 15 residues in the CDR3. Germline V gene lookup returns CDR1 SNHLY and CDR2 FYNNEI. The CDR3 region has the DNA TGTGCCAGCAGCTTCGAACACGGCATCAATCAGCCCCAGCATTTT. This sequence encodes CASSFEHGINQPQHF.